This paragraph reports one TCR beta chain. What it binds is unknown. At sampling all donors were nominally healthy, likely with unrecorded immune exposures. The germline CDR1 and CDR2 sequences are LNHDA and SQIVND (reference sequence). V gave up 3 bases and J gave up 6 bases, with 17 bases separating them. The CDR3 runs 15 residues. This entry belongs to a study of cytomegalovirus exposure and HLA in healthy donors. General observations from the study: Cytomegalovirus status, reportedly, was diagnosed with high specificity and sensitivity by the classifier. What TCR beta sequences reportedly achieved was accurate prediction of HLA-A and HLA-B alleles in most subjects. Analyses of presence/absence relied on an assumption of roughly uniform sequencing depth across donors.

PCR was performed using 60 Vbeta and 13 Jbeta primers. The protocol was immunoSEQ multiplex PCR, while the TCRdb copy is restricted to in-frame clones and leaves out a portion. The sample yields roughly 100,000 clones, around 79% seen once. The genes are TRBV19 and TRBJ1-2, with D possibly being TRBD1 (6 bases). Source material: PBMCs. The source is a man in his fifties or sixties in good health and CMV-seropositive. The CDR3 loop reads CASSIATGPTHGYTF. The CDR3 nucleotides read TGTGCCAGTAGTATCGCGACAGGACCAACGCATGGCTACACCTTC.